Listed here is a single T cell receptor (beta chain). Clones were sequenced by immunoSEQ multiplex PCR, and TCRdb holds only the in-frame ones, with some missing. Of about 320,000 clones in the sample, roughly 90% were seen once. The data derive from a study of blood T cell repertoires in COVID-19. CDR3 length: 13 residues. Sample: peripheral blood. The chain employs TRBV21-1 and TRBJ2-7; the table's D gene call, TRBD2, was not cross checked with the DNA. TRBV21-1 is a documented pseudogene. The receptor's source is a man between 18 and 35 years old who had recovered from COVID-19. The CDR3 DNA is TGTGCCAGCAGCACGACTAGCGGTTACGAGCAGTACTTC. It is translated as CASSTTSGYEQYF.